This T cell receptor beta chain was observed in a study of cytomegalovirus exposure and HLA in healthy donors (dated by TCRdb to about 2017). Turning to the overall study: An earlier analysis of approximately 640 of the donors reported more than 250 Gb of sequence data and 117 million unique TCR beta sequences from around 200 million T cells. An early release that covered roughly 600 HLA-typed donors contained about 300 gigabases of sequencing data and 75 million to 100 million unique TCR sequences. A separate validation cohort of roughly 130 different subjects was used in addition to the roughly 640-subject first cohort. The study aimed to test whether signatures of past pathogen exposure could be identified by cataloging public T cell receptors. To predict cytomegalovirus infection status, the study brought together high-throughput TCR immunosequencing, statistical association of individual TCRs with disease status, and machine learning. Among around 400 genotyped donors of the cohort, an average of around 250,000 unique TCR beta nucleotide sequences was sequenced per donor, of which about 20% were non-productive. The T cell repertoires of under 750 subjects were profiled by immunosequencing and related to cytomegalovirus serostatus. Every repertoire in the discovery cohort had been generated on one and the same sequencing platform. Four or five DR-DQ haplotypes were treated as single units for association and clustering because of strong linkage in the cohort. In a later analysis, previously published TCR beta repertoires from 500 to 750 donors were re-analyzed and high-resolution HLA genotyping was added so that TCR occurrence patterns could be studied. An earlier analysis of several hundred of the donors used high-throughput TCR beta sequencing to judge whether each TCR beta V gene segment behaved as functional or pseudogenic. HLA typing covered class I and class II loci at four-digit resolution. Typing coverage varied by locus: about 620-630 donors for A, B, C, DRB1 and DQB1; more than 500 for DQA1; 606 for DPA1; some 470 for DPB1. Donor age, sex, ethnicity and CMV serostatus were collected together with the repertoire data. In a later genetic analysis, genome-wide SNP genotypes for about 65% of the roughly 670 donors were used, and that subset was treated as a discovery cohort. The genetic ancestry cluster associated with self-reported Caucasian donors included 65% to 90% of the 398 genotyped donors. The later analysis used no new phenotypic data to find candidate immune exposures, relying instead on TCR beta sequences and their occurrence across donors.

The library was built by means of the immunoSEQ multiplex PCR assay. For the multiplex PCR, a mixture combining 60 forward primers for TCR Vbeta segments and 13 reverse primers for TCR Jbeta segments was used. The CDR3 region of rearranged TCR beta genes was amplified from genomic DNA with a multiplex PCR assay. The Illumina HiSeq System was used to sequence the amplified TCR beta libraries as 87-base-pair reads. Concerning the study's data processing: Across the 700 or so repertoires, a later analysis counted around 80 million unique TCR beta chains, roughly 11 million of which were shared by at least two donors. Raw reads were error-corrected and collapsed into unique sequences by a nearest-neighbor algorithm in which closely related sequences were merged to remove PCR and sequencing errors. CDR3 sequences were aligned to IMGT reference sequences to assign V, D and J gene segments. For a sequence to be retained, a match of at least six nucleotides to both a V gene segment and a J gene segment was required. A rearrangement counted as productive if the CDR3 had no stop codons and remained in frame with V and J, and every other rearrangement counted as non-productive. CDR3 was defined according to IMGT convention as the region running from the second conserved V-encoded cysteine to the conserved J-encoded phenylalanine. The earlier analysis of about 610 of the donors excluded any sequence lacking an unambiguous match to a single V gene segment. An earlier analysis of some 610 of the donors called V segments functional above 56.7% productive rearrangements and segregating when the between-donor standard deviation exceeded 5%. A statistical classification framework was built for diagnosing cytomegalovirus status from the catalog of TCR beta chain sequences. In a later analysis, V and J genes were assigned by comparing TCR nucleotide sequences against IMGT/GENE-DB human TR gene sequences. Using the TCRdist pipeline, a later analysis assigned CDR3 sequences along with most-parsimonious VDJ recombination scenarios. A later analysis defined each TCR beta chain by its CDR3 amino acid sequence plus V-gene family, and excluded reads lacking a unique V-gene family. As a way to deal with suspected cross-contamination and a sequencing artifact, a later analysis dropped 450 to 700 nucleotide sequences that were highly shared and had low generation probability. A later analysis calculated a clonal expansion index for each public chain from normalized within-repertoire ranks of inferred template counts. A later analysis computed generation probabilities with a VDJ recombination model fitted to out-of-frame rearrangements, and checked the results against IGoR. A later analysis scored TCR-TCR, TCR-HLA and TCR-CMV co-occurrence with hypergeometric tests, applying a repertoire-size bias correction to TCR pairs. To estimate false discovery rates, a later analysis permuted the HLA or CMV assignments 20 times. In a later analysis, co-occurring TCRs were grouped using DBSCAN, and TCRdist sequence similarity was added for clustering within HLA-allele-positive subsets. Repertoires with fewer than 30,000 or more than 120,000 public chains were left out of co-occurrence clustering, as were five repertoires with anomalous nucleotide sharing. The immuneACCESS repertoire file appears here via TCRdb, limited to in-frame rearrangements. These files lack a portion of the clones; in checked studies, under half of the deficit traces to unresolved V genes, and the cause of the others is not known. V, J and clone size are those of that table, while D and trimming were read from the DNA. In this sample the table shows about 150,000 clones, roughly 68% of which occur a single time. More than 9% of the sample comes from the top ten.

V trim: 6 bases; J trim: 0 bases; unmatched bases: 7. CDR1 and CDR2, per the germline V gene, are MDHEN and SYDVKM. From the cysteine up to the phenylalanine, the CDR3 has a length of 15 residues. Just the 45-base CDR3 DNA is kept, in frame starting at base 1. In total, approximately 690 healthy bone marrow donors made up the cohort. Cohort members were all nominally healthy when sampled, although unrecorded immune exposures were likely present. The donor tested CMV seropositive and was one of the 289 seropositive cohort members. Every donor gave a peripheral blood sample, and the peripheral blood mononuclear cells from that sample were used for TCR beta sequencing. Genomic DNA extraction from the blood cell samples was performed with the Qiagen DNeasy Blood Extraction Kit. Notes on this clone: What this receptor recognizes is not known. No much larger clonotype is one base removed from it; base qualities were not supplied.

Overall study outcomes, separate from this receptor: Specific HLA alleles were associated with 15,000 to 20,000 TCR beta sequences at a false discovery rate of 0.05 in a later analysis. Cytomegalovirus status was reported to be diagnosed by the classifier with high specificity and sensitivity in both the original and validation cohorts. The study listed 150 to 200 TCR beta chains as associated with cytomegalovirus. A cluster of highly shared sequence variants was judged likely to be a technical artifact of the sequencing pipeline. Assigning TCR associations to individual alleles was difficult when HLA alleles, especially DR and DQ, strongly co-occurred. Most TCR sequences were observed very rarely across donors, whereas some public TCRs were present in many individuals. The 87-base-pair reads could not distinguish some IMGT-functional V segments, including TRBV6-2 and TRBV6-3, so those segments were excluded. It was suggested by the authors that the approach could potentially be generalized to other disease states and immunological phenotypes. A later analysis found that most CMV-associated TCR beta chains appeared HLA-restricted, with HLA associations seemingly driven largely by CMV exposure. The earlier analysis of approximately 590 of the donors excluded 15 to 20 rarely observed V segments, including chromosome 9 orphons, because counts were too low. Correlated functional status among segregating V segments might be attributable to linkage disequilibrium, but an unknown experimental factor could not be ruled out. CMV serostatus was the only immune exposure information available for the cohort. HLA typing was unavailable for some donors at each locus, so association tests used only the typed subset. In a later genetic analysis, a missense DCLRE1C variant was associated with V-gene and J-gene trimming of TCR beta chains, and the association was replicated in an independent cohort. A further reported finding was that TCR beta sequences accurately predicted the HLA-A and HLA-B alleles for most subjects in the first cohort. Several of the top co-occurrence clusters appeared to be linked to parvovirus B19, influenza, CMV and Epstein-Barr virus, according to a later analysis. A later analysis found that HLA-associated TCR beta chains were more clonally expanded and had lower generation probabilities than equally common non-associated chains. A later analysis found that TCR association rates varied across HLA loci, with DRB1 alleles showing the most associated TCRs and HLA-C alleles the fewest. A later genetic analysis reported fewer N-insertions in productive TCRs among donors in an Asian-associated ancestry cluster than the approximately 700-donor mean. In this cohort, only TCR beta chains were sequenced, and detectable features were limited by the absence of alpha or paired-chain data. Roughly uniform sequencing depth across donors was assumed in presence/absence analyses, although this assumption may not hold. Three of the identified cytomegalovirus-associated TCR beta chains were confirmed in vitro to be specific for cytomegalovirus antigens. In an earlier analysis of fewer than 750 of the donors, most TCR beta V segments were observed in productive rearrangements about 87% or about 30% of the time, broadly matching IMGT annotations.

The chain uses TRBV28 and TRBJ1-1; the junction holds 7 bases that match TRBD1. The specimen sequenced was PBMCs. This sequence was found in a man aged 25 to 45 in good health and CMV-seropositive. The nucleotide sequence is given as TGTGCCAGCAGGCTAGGGGGCGCGGTGAACACTGAAGCTTTCTTT. The translation is CASRLGGAVNTEAFF.